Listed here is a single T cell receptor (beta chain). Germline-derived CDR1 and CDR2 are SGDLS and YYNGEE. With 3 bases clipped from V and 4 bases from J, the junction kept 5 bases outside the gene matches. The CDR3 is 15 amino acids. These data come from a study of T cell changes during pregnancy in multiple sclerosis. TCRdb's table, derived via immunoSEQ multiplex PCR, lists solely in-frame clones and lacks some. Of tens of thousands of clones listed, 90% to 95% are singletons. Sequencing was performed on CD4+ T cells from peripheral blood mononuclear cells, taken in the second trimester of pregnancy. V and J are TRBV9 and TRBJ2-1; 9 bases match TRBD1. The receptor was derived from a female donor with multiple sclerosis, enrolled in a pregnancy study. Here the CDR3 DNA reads TGTGCCAGCAGCGGGGGGACAGGGACATACAATGAGCAGTTCTTC. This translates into CASSGGTGTYNEQFF.